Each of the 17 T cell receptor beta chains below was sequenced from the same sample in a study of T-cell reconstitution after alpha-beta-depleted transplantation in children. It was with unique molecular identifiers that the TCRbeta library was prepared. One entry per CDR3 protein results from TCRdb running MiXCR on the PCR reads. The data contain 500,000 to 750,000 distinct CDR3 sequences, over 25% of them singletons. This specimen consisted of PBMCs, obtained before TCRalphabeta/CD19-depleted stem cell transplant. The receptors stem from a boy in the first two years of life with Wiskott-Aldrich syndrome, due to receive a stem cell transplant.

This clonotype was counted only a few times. The CDR3 is CAILQGSADTQYF. The CDR3 coding sequence is TGTGCCATTCTACAGGGTAGCGCAGATACGCAGTATTTT. This rearrangement joins TRBV10-3 to TRBJ2-3; D might be TRBD1 (6 bases). Germline V lookup: CDR1 ENHRY, CDR2 SYGVKD. Trimming removed 9 bases from V and 4 bases from J, with 14 bases in between. The CDR3 spans 13 residues.

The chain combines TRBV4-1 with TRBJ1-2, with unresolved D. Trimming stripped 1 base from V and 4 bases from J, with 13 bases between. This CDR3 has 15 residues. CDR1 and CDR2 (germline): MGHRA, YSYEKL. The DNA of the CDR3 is TGCGCCAGCAGCCAAGGGGTTTCAGGTGTCTATGGCTACACCTTC. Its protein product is CASSQGVSGVYGYTF.

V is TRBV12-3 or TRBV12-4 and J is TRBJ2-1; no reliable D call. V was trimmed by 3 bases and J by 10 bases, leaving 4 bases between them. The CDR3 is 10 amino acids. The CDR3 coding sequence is TGTGCCAGCAGTTTTCGGGAGCAGTTCTTC. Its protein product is CASSFREQFF.

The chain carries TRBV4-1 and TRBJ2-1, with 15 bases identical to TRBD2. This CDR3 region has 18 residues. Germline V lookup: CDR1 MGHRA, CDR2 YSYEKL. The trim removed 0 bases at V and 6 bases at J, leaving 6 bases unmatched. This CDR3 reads CASSQDPPGLAGGNEQFF. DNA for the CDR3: TGCGCCAGCAGCCAAGATCCCCCGGGACTAGCGGGAGGCAATGAGCAGTTCTTC.

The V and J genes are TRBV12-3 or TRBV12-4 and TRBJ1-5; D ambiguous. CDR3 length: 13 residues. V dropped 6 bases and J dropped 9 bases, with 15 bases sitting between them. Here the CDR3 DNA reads TGTGCCAGCAGCCCGGACGGTCCAGGGCCCCAGCATTTT. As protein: CASSPDGPGPQHF.

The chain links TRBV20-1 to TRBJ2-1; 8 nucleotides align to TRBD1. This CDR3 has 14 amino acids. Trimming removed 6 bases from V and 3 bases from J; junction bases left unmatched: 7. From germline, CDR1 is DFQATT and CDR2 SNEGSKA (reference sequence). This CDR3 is CSAARQGFYNEQFF. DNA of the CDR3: TGCAGTGCCGCTCGACAGGGGTTCTACAATGAGCAGTTCTTC.

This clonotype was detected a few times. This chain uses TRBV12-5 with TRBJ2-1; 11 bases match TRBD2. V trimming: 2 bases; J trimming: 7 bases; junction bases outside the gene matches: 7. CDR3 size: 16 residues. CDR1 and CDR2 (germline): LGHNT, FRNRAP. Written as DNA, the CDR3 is TGTGCTAGTGGTTTGCTACTAGCGGGAGTAATTAATGAGCAGTTCTTC. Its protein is CASGLLLAGVINEQFF.

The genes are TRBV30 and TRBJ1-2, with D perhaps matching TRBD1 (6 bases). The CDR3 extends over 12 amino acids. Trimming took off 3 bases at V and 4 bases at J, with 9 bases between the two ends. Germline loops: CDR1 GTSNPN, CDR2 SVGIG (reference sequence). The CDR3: CAWSQGGYGYTF. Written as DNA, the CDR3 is TGTGCCTGGAGCCAAGGGGGCTATGGCTACACCTTC.

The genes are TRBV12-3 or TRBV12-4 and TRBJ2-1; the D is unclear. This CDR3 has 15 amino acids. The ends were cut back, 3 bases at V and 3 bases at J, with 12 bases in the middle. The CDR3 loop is CASSFSSLHYNEQFF. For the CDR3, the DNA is TGTGCCAGCAGTTTCTCCAGCCTACACTACAATGAGCAGTTCTTC.

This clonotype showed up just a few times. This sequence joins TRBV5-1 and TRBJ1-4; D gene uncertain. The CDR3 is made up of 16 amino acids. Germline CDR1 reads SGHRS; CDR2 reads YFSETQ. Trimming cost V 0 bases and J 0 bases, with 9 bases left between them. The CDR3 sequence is CASSLVGGATNEKLFF. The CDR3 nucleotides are TGCGCCAGCAGCTTGGTAGGCGGTGCAACTAATGAAAAACTGTTTTTT.

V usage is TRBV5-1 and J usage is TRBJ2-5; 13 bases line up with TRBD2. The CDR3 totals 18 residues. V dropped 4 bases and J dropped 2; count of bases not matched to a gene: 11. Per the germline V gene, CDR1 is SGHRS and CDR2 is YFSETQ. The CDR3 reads CASSPGLAGSHSQETQYF. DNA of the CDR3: TGCGCCAGCAGCCCGGGACTAGCGGGGAGCCATTCACAAGAGACCCAGTACTTC.

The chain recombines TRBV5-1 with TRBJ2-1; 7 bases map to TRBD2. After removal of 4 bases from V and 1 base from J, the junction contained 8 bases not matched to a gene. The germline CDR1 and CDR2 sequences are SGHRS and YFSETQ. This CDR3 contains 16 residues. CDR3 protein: CASSLGGELSYNEQFF. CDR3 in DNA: TGCGCCAGCAGCCTGGGGGGGGAGCTTTCCTACAATGAGCAGTTCTTC.

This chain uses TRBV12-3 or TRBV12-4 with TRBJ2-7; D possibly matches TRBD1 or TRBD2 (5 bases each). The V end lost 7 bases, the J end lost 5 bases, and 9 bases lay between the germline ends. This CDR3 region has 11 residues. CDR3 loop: CASTRGHEQYF. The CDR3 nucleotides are TGTGCCAGCACCCGGGGCCACGAGCAGTACTTC.

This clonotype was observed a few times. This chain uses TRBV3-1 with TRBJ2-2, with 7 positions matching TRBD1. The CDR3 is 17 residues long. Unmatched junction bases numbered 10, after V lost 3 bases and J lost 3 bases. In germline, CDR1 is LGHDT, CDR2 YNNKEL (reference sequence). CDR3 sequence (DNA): TGTGCCAGCAGCCAGGGGACAGTACGTTACGACACCGGGGAGCTGTTTTTT. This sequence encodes CASSQGTVRYDTGELFF. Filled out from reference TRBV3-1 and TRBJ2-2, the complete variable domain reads DTAVSQTPKYLVTQMGNDKSIKCEQNLGHDTMYWYKQDSKKFLKIMFSYNNKELIINETVPNRFSPKSPDKAHLNLHINSLELGDSAVYFCASSQGTVRYDTGELFFGEGSRLTVL.

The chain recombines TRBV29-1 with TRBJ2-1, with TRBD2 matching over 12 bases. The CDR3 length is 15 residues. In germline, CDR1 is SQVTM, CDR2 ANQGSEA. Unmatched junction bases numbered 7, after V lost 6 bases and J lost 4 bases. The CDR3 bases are TGCAGCGTACCCCGAACTAGCGGGAGGTACAATGAGCAGTTCTTC. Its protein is CSVPRTSGRYNEQFF.

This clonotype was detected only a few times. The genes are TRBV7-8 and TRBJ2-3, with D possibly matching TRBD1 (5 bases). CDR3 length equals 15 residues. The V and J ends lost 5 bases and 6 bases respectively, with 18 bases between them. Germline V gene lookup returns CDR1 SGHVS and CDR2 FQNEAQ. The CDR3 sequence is CASSAGLGKGDTQYF. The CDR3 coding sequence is TGTGCCAGCAGCGCAGGCTTGGGAAAGGGGGATACGCAGTATTTT.

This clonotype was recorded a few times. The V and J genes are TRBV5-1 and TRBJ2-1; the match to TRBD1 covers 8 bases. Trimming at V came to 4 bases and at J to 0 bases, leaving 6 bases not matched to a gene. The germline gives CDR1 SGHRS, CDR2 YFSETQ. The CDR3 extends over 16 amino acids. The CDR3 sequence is CASSQGALSSYNEQFF. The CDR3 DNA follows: TGCGCCAGCAGCCAGGGGGCGTTGAGCTCCTACAATGAGCAGTTCTTC.